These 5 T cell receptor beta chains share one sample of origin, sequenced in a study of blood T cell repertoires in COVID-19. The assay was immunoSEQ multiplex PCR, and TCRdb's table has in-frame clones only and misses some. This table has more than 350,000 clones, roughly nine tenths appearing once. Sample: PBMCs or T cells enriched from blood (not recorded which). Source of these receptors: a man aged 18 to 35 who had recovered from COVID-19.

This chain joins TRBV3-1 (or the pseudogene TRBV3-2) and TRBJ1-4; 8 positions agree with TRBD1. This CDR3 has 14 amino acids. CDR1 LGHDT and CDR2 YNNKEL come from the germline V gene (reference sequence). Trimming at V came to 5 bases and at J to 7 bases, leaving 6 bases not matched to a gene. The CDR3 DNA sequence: TGTGCCAGCAGCTTGACAGGGGCGGCTGAAAAACTGTTTTTT. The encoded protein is CASSLTGAAEKLFF.

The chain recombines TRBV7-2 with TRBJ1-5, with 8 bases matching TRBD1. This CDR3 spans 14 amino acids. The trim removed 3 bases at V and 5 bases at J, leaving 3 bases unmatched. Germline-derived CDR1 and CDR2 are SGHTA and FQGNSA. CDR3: CASSFDRGHQPQHF. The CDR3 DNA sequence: TGTGCCAGCAGCTTTGACAGGGGTCATCAGCCCCAGCATTTT. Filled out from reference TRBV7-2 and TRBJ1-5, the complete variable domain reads GAGVSQSPSNKVTEKGKDVELRCDPISGHTALYWYRQSLGQGLEFLIYFQGNSAPDKSGLPSDRFSAERTGGSVSTLTIQRTQQEDSAVYLCASSFDRGHQPQHFGDGTRLSIL.

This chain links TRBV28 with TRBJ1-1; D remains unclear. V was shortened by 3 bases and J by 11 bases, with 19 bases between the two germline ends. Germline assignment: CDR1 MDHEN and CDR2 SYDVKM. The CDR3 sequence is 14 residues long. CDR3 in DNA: TGTGCCAGCAGTTTTCGTGTGACACAGAGTGATGCTTTCTTT. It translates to CASSFRVTQSDAFF.

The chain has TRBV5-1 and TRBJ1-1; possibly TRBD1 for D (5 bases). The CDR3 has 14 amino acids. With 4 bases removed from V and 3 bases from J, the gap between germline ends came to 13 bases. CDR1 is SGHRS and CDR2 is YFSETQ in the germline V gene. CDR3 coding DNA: TGCGCCAGCAGCCGAATAGGACATCACACTGAAGCTTTCTTT. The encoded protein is CASSRIGHHTEAFF.

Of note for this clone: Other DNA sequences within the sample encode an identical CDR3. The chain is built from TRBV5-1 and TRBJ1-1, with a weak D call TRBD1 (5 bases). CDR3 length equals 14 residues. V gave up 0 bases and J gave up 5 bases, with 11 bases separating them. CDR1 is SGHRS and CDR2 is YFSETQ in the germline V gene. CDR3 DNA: TGCGCCAGCAGCTTGGCGAGGGGAGGGACTGAAGCTTTCTTT. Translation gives CASSLARGGTEAFF.